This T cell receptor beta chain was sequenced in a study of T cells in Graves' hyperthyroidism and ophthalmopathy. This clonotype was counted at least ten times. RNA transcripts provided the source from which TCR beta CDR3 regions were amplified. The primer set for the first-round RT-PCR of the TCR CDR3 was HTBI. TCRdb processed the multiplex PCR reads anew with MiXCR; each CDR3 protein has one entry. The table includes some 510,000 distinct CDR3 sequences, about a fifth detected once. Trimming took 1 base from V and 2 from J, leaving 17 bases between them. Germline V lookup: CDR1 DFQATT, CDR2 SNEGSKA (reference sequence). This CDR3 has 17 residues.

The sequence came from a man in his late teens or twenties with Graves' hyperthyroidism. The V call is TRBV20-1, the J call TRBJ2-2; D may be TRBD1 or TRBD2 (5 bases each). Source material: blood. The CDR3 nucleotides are TGCAGTGCTAGAGTTCCGGGGTACAGGAGAAACACCGGGGAGCTGTTTTTT. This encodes CSARVPGYRRNTGELFF.